The 3 T cell receptor beta chains below come from one sample, sequenced in a study of cytomegalovirus exposure and HLA in healthy donors. PCR involved 60 Vbeta and 13 Jbeta primers. Repertoires were generated with immunoSEQ multiplex PCR, while TCRdb's copy carries only in-frame clones and drops some. The repertoire holds over 80,000 clones, with 75% to 85% as singletons. Sequenced material: PBMCs. The source of these receptors is a young man in good health and CMV-seropositive.

This clone was observed a single time. This chain connects TRBV10-1 to TRBJ2-1; 9 nucleotides match TRBD2. Unmatched junction bases numbered 6, after V lost 3 bases and J lost 6 bases. There are 15 residues in the CDR3. Germline CDR1 and CDR2: WNHNN and SYGVQD (reference sequence). DNA for the CDR3: TGCGCCAGCAGTGATTTTAGCGGGGGCCGCAATGAGCAGTTCTTC. Protein sequence: CASSDFSGGRNEQFF.

V gene TRBV9 combines with J gene TRBJ1-3; TRBD1 is a possible D gene (5 bases). CDR1 is SGDLS, CDR2 YYNGEE, per germline. This CDR3 has 15 residues. Trimming removed 3 bases at V and 0 bases at J, with 10 bases between. CDR3 DNA: TGTGCCAGCAGCGGGGGACTGTTCTCTGGAAACACCATATATTTT. This sequence encodes CASSGGLFSGNTIYF. Using reference TRBV9 and TRBJ1-3 for the parts outside the CDR3, the full variable domain is DSGVTQTPKHLITATGQRVTLRCSPRSGDLSVYWYQQSLDQGLQFLIQYYNGEERAKGNILERFSAQQFPDLHSELNLSSLELGDSALYFCASSGGLFSGNTIYFGEGSWLTVV.

Only one count was recorded for this clone. The genes are TRBV5-1 and TRBJ2-5; D not resolved. The J call may not be correct, given that the DNA end is closer to TRBJ2-7. Germline-derived CDR1 and CDR2 are SGHRS and YFSETQ. The CDR3 contains 15 residues. CDR3 nucleotides: TGCGCCAGCAGCTTGGCCGCAGATAGAGGTCACGAGCAGTACTTC. Translation: CASSLAADRGHEQYF.